This T cell receptor beta chain comes out of a study of T cell repertoires in cytomegalovirus infection. Details on this clonotype: Its antigen is undetermined.

TCRdb re-analysed the reads in MiXCR, keeping a single row per CDR3 protein. The data show around 740,000 distinct CDR3 sequences, about a third seen once. Study-wide findings and caveats: It was HLA-C-restricted CMV-specific TCR beta clonotypes that dominated the response ex vivo.

The CDR3 covers 13 residues. Germline V gene sequence: CDR1 SGHVS, CDR2 FNYEAQ. Trimming took 4 bases from V and 13 from J, leaving 17 bases between them. This TCR was sampled from a human donor in good health (CMV status not recorded). Some clones in this sample may be carry-over from other donors' samples. V usage is TRBV7-6 and J usage is TRBJ2-1, with D uncertain. The sample consisted of PBMCs. CDR3 loop: CASSSLTVGSQFF. Here the CDR3 DNA reads TGTGCCAGCAGCTCTTTGACCGTCGGCTCCCAGTTCTTC.